This is a list of T cell receptor beta chains from one sample in a study of OX40 agonist ivuxolimab in advanced cancers. Measured with immunoSEQ multiplex PCR; TCRdb has only the in-frame clones, and not every one. The profile covers approximately 84,000 clones, with 89% appearing a single time and roughly 0.19% taken by the ten largest. The sequencing used CD4+ or CD8+ T cells sorted from blood, collected in a trial of the OX40 agonist ivuxolimab. The receptors were sampled from an adult with an advanced solid tumor such as melanoma, head and neck, liver or kidney cancer. Both conserved end residues are part of each CDR3. A D gene is named only where the DNA matches it firmly. Not every row has a clone size; where given, it reads once, few, many or a size class.

j_call: TRBJ2-3
v_call: TRBV29-1
d_call: TRBD1
clone_size: -
cdr3_aa: CSLKRTGGTDTQYF
cdr3_nt: TGCAGCCTTAAGCGGACAGGGGGCACAGATACGCAGTATTTT

j_call: TRBJ2-5
v_call: TRBV12-5
d_call: -
clone_size: -
cdr3_aa: CASGSRTFLGPLPYF
cdr3_nt: TGTGCTAGTGGTTCTCGGACCTTTCTAGGGCCCCTTCCTTACTTC

j_call: TRBJ1-2
v_call: TRBV7-3
d_call: -
clone_size: -
cdr3_aa: CASSLTGAYGAYGYTF
cdr3_nt: TGTGCCAGCAGCTTAACGGGGGCCTACGGGGCCTATGGCTACACCTTC

j_call: TRBJ2-3
v_call: TRBV14
d_call: -
clone_size: -
cdr3_aa: CASSQDGTNRDTQYF
cdr3_nt: TGTGCCAGCAGCCAAGATGGGACCAACAGAGATACGCAGTATTTT

j_call: TRBJ1-4
v_call: TRBV5-1
d_call: -
clone_size: -
cdr3_aa: CASSSGRSTNEKLFF
cdr3_nt: TGCGCCAGCAGCTCCGGACGGTCAACTAATGAAAAACTGTTTTTT

j_call: TRBJ2-1
v_call: TRBV15
d_call: -
clone_size: once
cdr3_aa: CATSRDSLAYEQFF
cdr3_nt: TGTGCCACCAGCAGAGATAGCCTAGCCTATGAGCAGTTCTTC

j_call: TRBJ1-3
v_call: TRBV4-1
d_call: -
clone_size: -
cdr3_aa: CASSQDFGTSGNTIYF
cdr3_nt: TGCGCCAGCAGCCAAGATTTTGGGACATCTGGAAACACCATATATTTT

j_call: TRBJ2-1
v_call: TRBV11-2
d_call: -
clone_size: -
cdr3_aa: CASSLDGRGVEQFF
cdr3_nt: TGTGCCAGCAGCTTAGATGGCAGGGGCGTTGAGCAGTTCTTC

j_call: TRBJ1-1
v_call: TRBV5-1
d_call: TRBD1
clone_size: -
cdr3_aa: CASSLGQGGTEAFF
cdr3_nt: TGCGCCAGCAGCCTCGGACAGGGTGGCACTGAAGCTTTCTTT

j_call: TRBJ1-5
v_call: TRBV28
d_call: TRBD1
clone_size: -
cdr3_aa: CASRTGGAGNQPQHF
cdr3_nt: TGTGCCAGCAGGACAGGGGGCGCAGGCAATCAGCCCCAGCATTTT

j_call: TRBJ2-1
v_call: TRBV11-2
d_call: TRBD2
clone_size: -
cdr3_aa: CASSFSGRGGDEQFF
cdr3_nt: TGTGCCAGCAGCTTCAGCGGGAGGGGTGGGGATGAGCAGTTCTTC

j_call: TRBJ1-2
v_call: TRBV18
d_call: -
clone_size: -
cdr3_aa: CASSPDPLGTWYF
cdr3_nt: TGTGCCAGCTCACCGGACCCACTTGGCACTTGGTACTTC

j_call: TRBJ2-6
v_call: TRBV19
d_call: -
clone_size: -
cdr3_aa: CASRQSGANVLTF
cdr3_nt: TGTGCCAGTAGGCAATCTGGGGCCAACGTCCTGACTTTC

j_call: TRBJ1-1
v_call: TRBV7-9
d_call: TRBD1
clone_size: -
cdr3_aa: CASSPQGGNTEAFF
cdr3_nt: TGTGCCAGCAGCCCCCAGGGGGGGAACACTGAAGCTTTCTTT

j_call: TRBJ2-1
v_call: TRBV7-2
d_call: -
clone_size: -
cdr3_aa: CASSLAGTSYNEQFF
cdr3_nt: TGTGCCAGCAGCTTAGCCGGGACGTCATACAATGAGCAGTTCTTC

j_call: TRBJ2-5
v_call: TRBV4-1
d_call: TRBD2
clone_size: -
cdr3_aa: CASSQGTSGAQETQYF
cdr3_nt: TGCGCCAGCAGCCAAGGGACTAGCGGTGCACAAGAGACCCAGTACTTC

j_call: TRBJ1-5
v_call: TRBV7-2
d_call: -
clone_size: once
cdr3_aa: CASSLVRGNNQPQHF
cdr3_nt: TGTGCCAGCAGCTTAGTAAGAGGGAACAATCAGCCCCAGCATTTT

j_call: TRBJ2-7
v_call: TRBV2
d_call: -
clone_size: -
cdr3_aa: CASSELRAGVEQYF
cdr3_nt: TGTGCCAGCAGTGAGTTGAGGGCCGGTGTAGAGCAGTACTTC

j_call: TRBJ2-3
v_call: TRBV11-1
d_call: -
clone_size: -
cdr3_aa: CASSGRRDRASTDTQYF
cdr3_nt: TGTGCCAGCAGCGGCCGGCGGGACAGAGCTAGCACAGATACGCAGTATTTT

j_call: TRBJ1-1
v_call: TRBV7-2
d_call: -
clone_size: -
cdr3_aa: CASSSRDGYTEAFF
cdr3_nt: TGTGCCAGCAGCAGCCGGGACGGTTACACTGAAGCTTTCTTT

j_call: TRBJ1-3
v_call: TRBV6-1
d_call: -
clone_size: -
cdr3_aa: CASSESDSQSGNTIYF
cdr3_nt: TGTGCCAGCAGTGAGTCGGACAGTCAATCTGGAAACACCATATATTTT

j_call: TRBJ2-4
v_call: TRBV5-1
d_call: -
clone_size: -
cdr3_aa: CASSASPPQSQNIQYF
cdr3_nt: TGCGCCAGCAGCGCCTCCCCCCCCCAGTCCCAAAACATTCAGTACTTC